The clone carrying this T cell receptor beta chain was observed at least ten times. The junction departs from the called germline gene at one end, perhaps through a read error. Each CDR3 protein gets one entry after TCRdb re-called the RT-PCR reads with MiXCR. The data contain almost 700,000 distinct CDR3 sequences, approximately 15% of them singletons. Germline V gene lookup returns CDR1 SSHAT and CDR2 FNYEAQ (reference sequence). The CDR3 loop spans 14 amino acids. The clonotype comes from a female donor in good health, serving as a healthy control. Sample: memory CD4+ T cells from blood. The V gene is TRBV7-7, the J gene TRBJ2-5; 8 nucleotides line up with TRBD1. CDR3 loop: CASRGTGGQETQYF. The CDR3 DNA is TGTGCTAGCAGGGGAACAGGGGGTCAAGAGACCCAGTACTTC.